This TCR beta chain was recovered during a study of T cells in localized non-small cell lung cancer. TCRdb keeps only in-frame clones here, not all; method: immunoSEQ multiplex PCR. The data contain around 11,000 clones, just under 30% of them singletons. This CDR3 contains 16 residues. Trimming removed 4 bases from V and 5 bases from J; junction bases left unmatched: 6. Per the germline V gene, CDR1 is SGHRS and CDR2 is YFSETQ. V usage is TRBV5-1 and J usage is TRBJ1-6, with 10 bases matching TRBD1. The clonotype was recovered from a man between 40 and 70 years old with stage I lung adenocarcinoma. Source: lung tumor tissue, taken before any cancer treatment. Written as DNA, the CDR3 is TGCGCCAGCAGCCTAGGACAGGGGGGAAATAATTCACCCCTCCACTTT. Translating gives CASSLGQGGNNSPLHF.